Listed below are T cell receptor beta chains from one sample, sequenced in a study of blood T cell repertoires in COVID-19. This table comes from immunoSEQ multiplex PCR, and its TCRdb copy is limited to in-frame clones, with some not included. This sample yields 60,000 or so clones, of which around 83% are seen a single time; approximately 21% belongs to the top ten. The specimen was peripheral blood. These receptors were collected from a man aged 25-45 years with COVID-19, enrolled during active disease. Each CDR3 is given with its conserved first and last residue. Each record gives: V gene, CDR3 protein.

>TRBV10-3
CAISLSTGSYGYTF
>TRBV5-1
CASSPGQGLYEQYF
>TRBV5-1
CASSSPTAGTSGYEQYF
>TRBV24-1
CATSDPTGGTSTIYF
>TRBV6-2/TRBV6-3
CASSSRQPEAFF
>TRBV6-6
CASSQGPGQQETQYF
>TRBV19
CASSILAGGNTEAFF
>TRBV7-2
CASSSSGTSKNEQFF
>TRBV28
CASSPGSLKSYGYTF
>TRBV2
CASSRLGQIVLYEQYF
>TRBV6-5
CASSYRMPRGEKLFF
>TRBV6-4
CASSASGGGSSYNEQFF
>TRBV20-1
CSAPPQNEQFF
>TRBV28
CASRLDRGETQYF
>TRBV28
CASSLLGTGGIGEKLFF
>TRBV27
CASSISGSSGNTIYF
>TRBV15
CATSRDQGRELFF
>TRBV4-2
CASSPGLAGEPREQFF
>TRBV10-1
CASSEGTGGFYNSPLHF
>TRBV2
CASSGTGGYQPQHF
>TRBV10-3
CAISGRRDSYEQYF
>TRBV4-1
CASSRSGGPSETQYF
>TRBV18
CASSPPTEISNYGYTF
>TRBV11-2
CASSLWGQGGEQYF
>TRBV21-1
CASSKARDRGLQGNQPQHF
>TRBV9
CASSSTTGERSPLHF
>TRBV27
CASSLLGGHGYTF
>TRBV9
CASTTGHYGYTF
>TRBV19
CASKQDRGSGSNQPQHF
>TRBV3-1/TRBV3-2
CASSRQDYRLNYGYTF
>TRBV11-3
CASSLSGTSGSADTQYF
>TRBV6-5
CASVSRSYNEQFF
>TRBV7-3
CASSSHRDVLTF
>TRBV18
CASSRGTPNTGELFF
>TRBV10-1
CASSDHRGRIQNEQFF
>TRBV4-2
CASREASRNTGELFF
>TRBV4-1
CASSQEMENEQFF
>TRBV5-1
CASSPTGLGVSTGELFF
>TRBV25-1
CASSGPNTTSPDYNEQFF
>TRBV11-3
CASSLENSGGSYEQYF
>TRBV19
CASSGIQGQETQYF
>TRBV6-2/TRBV6-3
CASSYSTSLGPAETQYF
>TRBV3-1/TRBV3-2
CASSQGYSGRGDTQYF
>TRBV5-1
CASSLSSRWAGANEQFF
>TRBV4-1
CASSQIQGGRQPQHF
>TRBV2
CASTRFTDSNQPQHF
>TRBV27
CASSGTGDGYTF
>TRBV2
CASSQNPDSEAFF
>TRBV6-1
CASSESEGHSNEQFF
>TRBV7-2
CASSLGLAGGGNEQFF
>TRBV27
CASSLDTGDEQFF
>TRBV7-2
CASSMTGGNSNQPQHF
>TRBV9
CASSPPRGGRVGTDTQYF
>TRBV5-1
CASSRQGSNYGYTF
>TRBV6-2/TRBV6-3
CASSYSVQENTEAFF
>TRBV3-1/TRBV3-2
CASSQVMSDEQYF
>TRBV10-3
CAIRITGNTEAFF